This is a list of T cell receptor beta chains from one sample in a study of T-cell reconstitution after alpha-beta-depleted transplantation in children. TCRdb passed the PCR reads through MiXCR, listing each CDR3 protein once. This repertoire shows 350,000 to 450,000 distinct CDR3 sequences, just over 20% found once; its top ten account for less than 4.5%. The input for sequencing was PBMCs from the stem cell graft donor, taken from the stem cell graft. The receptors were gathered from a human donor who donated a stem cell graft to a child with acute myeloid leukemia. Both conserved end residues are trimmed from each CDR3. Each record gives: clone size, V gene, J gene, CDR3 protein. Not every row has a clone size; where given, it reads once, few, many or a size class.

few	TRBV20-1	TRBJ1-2	SAADRETQGYT
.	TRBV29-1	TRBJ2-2	SVEEPGQGPTGELF
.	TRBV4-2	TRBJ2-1	ASSQARRWDQNNEQF
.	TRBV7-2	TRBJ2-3	ASSFYSESTDTQY
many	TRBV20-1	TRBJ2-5	SAGTYQGLGETQY
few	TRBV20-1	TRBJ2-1	SASLAGNWWQF
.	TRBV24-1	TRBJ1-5	ATSDTGTNQPQH
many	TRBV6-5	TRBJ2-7	ASSYSKDRGHEQY
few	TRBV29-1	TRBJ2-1	SVDTSGSSHEQF
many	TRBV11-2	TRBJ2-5	ASSSQTGTTGG
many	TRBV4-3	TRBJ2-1	ASSPGLVRAYNEQF
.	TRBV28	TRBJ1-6	ASSARGSGGSPLH
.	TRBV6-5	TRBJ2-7	ASSYLGQKIYEQY
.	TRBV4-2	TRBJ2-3	ASSQVAGGSTDTQY
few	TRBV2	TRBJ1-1	ASSDFAGYRGNTEAF
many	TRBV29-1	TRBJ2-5	SVGRNRVRQETQY
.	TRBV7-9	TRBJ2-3	ASSILTGLTDTQY
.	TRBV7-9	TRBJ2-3	ASRTGSGTDTQY
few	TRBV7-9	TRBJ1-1	ASRLSSRAEAF
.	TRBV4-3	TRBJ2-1	ASSQEGTGYVEQF
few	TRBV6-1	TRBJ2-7	ASSERGTGAYEQY
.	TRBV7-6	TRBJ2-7	ASSSALAGGPYEQY
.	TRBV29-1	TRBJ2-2	SVVGTANTGELF
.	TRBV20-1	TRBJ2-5	SARGGQRETQY
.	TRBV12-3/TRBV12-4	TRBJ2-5	ASSLALSWLAGEKEQETQY
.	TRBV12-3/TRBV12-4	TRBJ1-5	ASSFSGKGWPQH
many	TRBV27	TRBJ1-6	ASSFSINSPLH
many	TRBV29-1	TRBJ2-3	SVGGGTDTQY
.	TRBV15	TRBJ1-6	ATSPSGDAAFSPLH
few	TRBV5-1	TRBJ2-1	ASSLAGQHNEQF
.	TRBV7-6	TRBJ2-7	ASSPEPGQGYEQY